The clone carrying this T cell receptor beta chain was picked up a small number of times. Its target is not known. The investigators reverse transcribed all of the isolated RNA, so they sequenced expressed TCRB transcripts. This table comes from immunoSEQ multiplex PCR, and its TCRdb copy is limited to in-frame clones, with some not included. The sample includes 70,000 to 90,000 clones, roughly 30% of them seen just once. The data derive from a study of beta chain features in type 1 diabetes. Notes on the study in general: A moderate, significant TCRB CDR3 shortening appeared in type 1 diabetes across four CD4+ subsets. A PCR bias possibly favoring shorter templates would apply equally to patients and controls. Healthy donors had naive, central memory and Treg TCRB repertoires that appeared less similar than those seen among patients. No resolution was reached here on whether HLA type influences TCRB rearrangement.

The sequencing input was stem cell memory CD4+ T cells from blood. The TCR comes from a woman under 30 in good health.

The CDR3 region has the DNA TGTGCCAGCAGCCAACCCAGGGCTTCCTACAATGAGCAGTTCTTC. It translates to CASSQPRASYNEQFF. The chain combines TRBV4-2 with TRBJ2-1; a weak D match, TRBD1 (5 bases). Germline CDR1 is LGHNA and CDR2 is YNFKEQ. This CDR3 spans 15 amino acids. Trimming removed 2 bases at V and 1 base at J, with 9 bases between.